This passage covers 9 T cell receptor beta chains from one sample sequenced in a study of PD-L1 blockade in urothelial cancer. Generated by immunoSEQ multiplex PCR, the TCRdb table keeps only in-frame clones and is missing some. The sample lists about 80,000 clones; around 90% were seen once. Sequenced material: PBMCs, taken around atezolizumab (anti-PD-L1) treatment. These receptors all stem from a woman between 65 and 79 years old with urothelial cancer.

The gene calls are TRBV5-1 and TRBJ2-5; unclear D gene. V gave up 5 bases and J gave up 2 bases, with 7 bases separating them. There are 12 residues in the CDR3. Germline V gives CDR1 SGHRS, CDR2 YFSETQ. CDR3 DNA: TGCGCCAGCAGTCGAACTCAAGAGACCCAGTACTTC. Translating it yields CASSRTQETQYF.

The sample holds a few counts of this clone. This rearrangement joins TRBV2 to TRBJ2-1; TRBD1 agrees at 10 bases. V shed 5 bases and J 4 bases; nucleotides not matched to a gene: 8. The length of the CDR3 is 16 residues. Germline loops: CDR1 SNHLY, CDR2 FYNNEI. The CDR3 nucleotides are TGTGCCAGCAGTCAACCGACAGGGGGCGCGTACAATGAGCAGTTCTTC. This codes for CASSQPTGGAYNEQFF.

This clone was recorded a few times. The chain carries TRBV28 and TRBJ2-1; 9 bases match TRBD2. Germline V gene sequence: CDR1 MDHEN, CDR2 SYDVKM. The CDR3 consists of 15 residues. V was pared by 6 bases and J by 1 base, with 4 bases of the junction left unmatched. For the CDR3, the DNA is TGTGCCAGCAGGATAGCGGGAGAGTCCTACAATGAGCAGTTCTTC. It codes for CASRIAGESYNEQFF.

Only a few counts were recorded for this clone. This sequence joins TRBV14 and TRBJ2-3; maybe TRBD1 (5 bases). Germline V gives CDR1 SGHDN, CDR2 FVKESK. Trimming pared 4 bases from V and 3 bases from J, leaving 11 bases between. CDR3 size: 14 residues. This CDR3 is CASSRNRFTDTQYF. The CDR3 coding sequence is TGTGCCAGCAGCCGTAACAGGTTTACAGATACGCAGTATTTT.

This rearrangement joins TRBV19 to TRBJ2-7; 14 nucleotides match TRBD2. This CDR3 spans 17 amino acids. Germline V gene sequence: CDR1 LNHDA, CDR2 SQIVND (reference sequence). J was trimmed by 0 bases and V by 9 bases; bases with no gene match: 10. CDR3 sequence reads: CASQQSGTSGSSYEQYF. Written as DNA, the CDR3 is TGTGCCAGCCAACAATCCGGGACTAGCGGGAGCTCCTACGAGCAGTACTTC.

CDR3 nucleotides: TGTGCCAGCAGTTTGGACAGGACCTACGAGCAGTACTTC. This codes for CASSLDRTYEQYF. This chain connects TRBV6-5 to TRBJ2-7; 7 nucleotides align to TRBD1. J lost 2 bases, V lost 4 bases, and 2 bases had no gene match. The CDR3 consists of 13 residues. Germline CDR1 and CDR2: MNHEY and SVGAGI.

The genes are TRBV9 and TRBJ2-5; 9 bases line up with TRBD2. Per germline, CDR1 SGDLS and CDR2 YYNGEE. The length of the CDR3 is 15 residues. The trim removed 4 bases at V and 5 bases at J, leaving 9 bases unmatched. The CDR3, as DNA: TGTGCCAGCAGCACGCTAGCGGGAAGGGGGGAGACCCAGTACTTC. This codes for CASSTLAGRGETQYF.

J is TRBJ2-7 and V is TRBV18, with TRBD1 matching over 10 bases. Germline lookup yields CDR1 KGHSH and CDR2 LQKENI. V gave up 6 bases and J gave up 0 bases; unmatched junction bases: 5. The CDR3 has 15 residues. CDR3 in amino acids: CASSLTGGSSYEQYF. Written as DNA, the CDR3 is TGTGCCAGCTCTCTGACAGGGGGCAGCTCCTACGAGCAGTACTTC.

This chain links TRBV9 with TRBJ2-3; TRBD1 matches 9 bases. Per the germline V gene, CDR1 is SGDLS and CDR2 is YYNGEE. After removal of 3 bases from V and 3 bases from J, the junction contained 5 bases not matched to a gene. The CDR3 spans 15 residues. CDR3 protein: CASSGRDRVTDTQYF. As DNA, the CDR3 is TGTGCCAGCAGCGGACGGGACAGGGTAACAGATACGCAGTATTTT.